These T cell receptor beta chains were read from a single sample in a study of healthy donors' naive CD4 and CD8 T cells. TCRdb called the reads again in MiXCR, with one record for every CDR3 protein. This sample yields 200,000 or so distinct CDR3 sequences, of which nearly 75% are seen a single time; more than 2% belongs to the top ten. Specimen: naive CD4+ and CD8+ T cells sorted from blood, pooled from several donors. Receptors originate from a pool of human donors in good health; the sample pools cells from several healthy donors. Each CDR3 is given without its conserved first and last residue. The order of the fields is clone size, V gene, CDR3 protein. Size tells how often a clone was seen (once, few, many) or the class of an expanded clone, and some rows leave it out.

. TRBV5-5 ASSRLAGPAKNIQY
. TRBV29-1 SVEDIQLPWGNEQF
. TRBV28 ASSLPGQHYGYT
once TRBV29-1 SVEPRQTEPQETQY
few TRBV29-1 SVETGASTDTQY
once TRBV5-6 ASSFDREYTEAF
. TRBV27 ASSSIAGGPADTQY
. TRBV5-5 ASGLAGAYEQY
. TRBV12-3/TRBV12-4 ASSFRREAPETQY
. TRBV11-1 ASRRSSTGELF
once TRBV30 AWSVLGTPISDGYT
. TRBV28 ASSLTAGVYEQY
. TRBV21-1 ASSKGGGKETQY
. TRBV29-1 SVADREWYEQY
once TRBV27 ASSLGRISSYEQY
few TRBV29-1 SVLDRVTGNTIY
. TRBV27 ASSSRTVEEY
. TRBV6-5 ASSPPGTGYTIYSGNTIY
few TRBV6-2/TRBV6-3 ASRLVPSTGYT
. TRBV29-1 SVEIPGQPYGYT
. TRBV6-5 ASRNGLNRGRSYGYT
. TRBV5-4 ASSTIGTAGNTIY
. TRBV6-5 ASSFGSGGNQPQH
. TRBV27 ASSLARHSYEQY
. TRBV13 ASSLRDVNTEAF
. TRBV27 ASSPGLGGSPLH
. TRBV29-1 SVESTGELF
. TRBV18 ASSPPGGAANYGYT
. TRBV11-2 ASSLGGTGGYNEQF
. TRBV29-1 SSWAGMDTEAF
few TRBV7-2 ASSLAGETQY
. TRBV15 ATSRSLAVGYEQY
once TRBV19 ASTQDRYTEAF
. TRBV29-1 SVDSGGPRKY
few TRBV29-1 SVEQGAYEQF
. TRBV6-5 ASSYPDTDTQY
few TRBV19 ASSIKVNTIY
few TRBV5-1 ASSDGLADLAKNIQY
. TRBV19 ASSTGARETQY
few TRBV6-5 ASSSTDTGELF
. TRBV18 ASSPLEGEGGPT
. TRBV27 ASSPKGPGDGYT
few TRBV29-1 SVQGRLNTEAF
. TRBV4-3 ASSRKPGLAGKQETQY
. TRBV6-6 ASSYLTTGYEQY
. TRBV5-4 ASSEWAFEYNEQF
. TRBV27 ASSLAFQETQY
. TRBV29-1 SVEGQRETQY
. TRBV20-1 SATTGDYKNIQY
. TRBV5-1 ASSYPGTGDEQY
. TRBV29-1 SAAYQLASRYNEQF
. TRBV29-1 SVRQGNNEQL
few TRBV30 AWKGQGGGYT